Reported below is one T cell receptor beta chain. As yet, its antigen is unknown. The data belong to a study of cytomegalovirus exposure and HLA in healthy donors. Study conclusions and caveats: On later analysis, the bulk of CMV-associated TCR beta chains appeared to be HLA-restricted. In a later analysis, TCR beta V- and J-gene trimming was associated with a missense DCLRE1C variant.

Primers: 60 Vbeta forward and 13 Jbeta reverse. The repertoire was sequenced with immunoSEQ multiplex PCR; TCRdb's copy has only in-frame clones and lacks some. The repertoire table contains tens of thousands of clones. The V gene lost 3 bases and the J gene lost 0 bases, with 12 bases spanning the gap. Germline lookup yields CDR1 LNHNV and CDR2 YYDKDF (reference sequence). There are 16 residues in the CDR3. The source of this sequence is a man aged 50-60 years in good health and CMV-seropositive. The sample comprised PBMCs. The rearrangement joins TRBV15 to TRBJ2-1; possible D gene TRBD2, 6 bases. CDR3 coding DNA: TGTGCCACCAGCAGTGGGGACTCCCGCTCCTACAATGAGCAGTTCTTC. Translation gives CATSSGDSRSYNEQFF.